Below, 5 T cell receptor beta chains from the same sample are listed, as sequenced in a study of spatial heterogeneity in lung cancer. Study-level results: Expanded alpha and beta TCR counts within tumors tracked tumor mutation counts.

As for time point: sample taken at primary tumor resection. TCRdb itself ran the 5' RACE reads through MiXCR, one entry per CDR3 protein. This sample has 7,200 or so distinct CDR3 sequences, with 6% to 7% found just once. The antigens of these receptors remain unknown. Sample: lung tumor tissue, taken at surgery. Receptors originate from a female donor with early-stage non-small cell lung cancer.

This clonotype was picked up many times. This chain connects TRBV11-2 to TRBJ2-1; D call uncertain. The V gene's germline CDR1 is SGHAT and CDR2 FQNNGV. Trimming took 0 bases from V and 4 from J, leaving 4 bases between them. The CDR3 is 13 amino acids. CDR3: CASSLDRYNEQFF. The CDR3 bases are TGTGCCAGCAGCTTAGACCGATACAATGAGCAGTTCTTC.

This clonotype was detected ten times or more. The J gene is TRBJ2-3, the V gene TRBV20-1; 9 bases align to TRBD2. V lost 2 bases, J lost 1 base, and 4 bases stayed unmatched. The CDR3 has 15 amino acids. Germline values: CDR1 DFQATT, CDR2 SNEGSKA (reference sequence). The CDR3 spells CSARTSGYRTDTQYF. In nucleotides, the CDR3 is TGCAGTGCTAGAACTAGCGGGTACCGCACAGATACGCAGTATTTT.

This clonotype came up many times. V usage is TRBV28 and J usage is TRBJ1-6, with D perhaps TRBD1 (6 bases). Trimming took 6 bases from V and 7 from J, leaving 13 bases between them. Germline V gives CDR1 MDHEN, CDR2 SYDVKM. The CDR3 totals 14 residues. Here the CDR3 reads CASSRTVLNSPLHF. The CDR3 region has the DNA TGTGCCAGCAGCCGGACAGTCCTAAATTCACCCCTCCACTTT.

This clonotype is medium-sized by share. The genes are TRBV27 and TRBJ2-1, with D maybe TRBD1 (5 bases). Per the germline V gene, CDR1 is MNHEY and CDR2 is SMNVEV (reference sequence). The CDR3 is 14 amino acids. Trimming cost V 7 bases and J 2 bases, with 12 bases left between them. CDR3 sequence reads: CASNTTVPYNEQFF. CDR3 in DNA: TGTGCCAGCAACACGACAGTCCCCTACAATGAGCAGTTCTTC.

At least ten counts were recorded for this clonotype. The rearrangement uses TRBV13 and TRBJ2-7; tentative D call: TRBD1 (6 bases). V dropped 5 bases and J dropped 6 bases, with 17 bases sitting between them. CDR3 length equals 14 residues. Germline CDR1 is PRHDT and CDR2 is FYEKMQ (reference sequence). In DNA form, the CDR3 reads TGTGCCAGCAGCCCCTCCAGGGGCAGTCTCGAGCAGTACTTC. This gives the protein CASSPSRGSLEQYF.